Shown below are 27 T cell receptor beta chains from a single sample sequenced in a study of T cell repertoires in cytomegalovirus infection. TCRdb re-analysed the reads in MiXCR, keeping a single row per CDR3 protein. The sample contains about 100,000 distinct CDR3 sequences, about 31% of which appear only once. The antigens of these receptors remain unknown. The sequencing used CD8+ T cells from cultured PBMCs, collected from culture after CMV antigen stimulation. These TCRs come from a human donor in good health (CMV status not recorded). Some clones in this sample may be carry-over from other donors' samples.

This clonotype has ten or more counts. The chain joins TRBV28 to TRBJ2-7; the D is unclear. The CDR3 totals 15 residues. Per germline, CDR1 MDHEN and CDR2 SYDVKM. The V end was cut by 10 bases, the J end by 0 bases, with 19 bases between. This CDR3 reads CATRRSVVASYEQYF. Written as DNA, the CDR3 is TGTGCCACCCGCCGTTCTGTGGTAGCCTCCTACGAGCAGTACTTC.

This clonotype was picked up a small number of times. The J gene is TRBJ1-1, the V gene TRBV7-2, with D unclear. CDR3 size: 14 residues. Germline-derived CDR1 and CDR2 are SGHTA and FQGNSA. V dropped 3 bases and J dropped 4 bases, with 12 bases sitting between them. CDR3 nucleotide sequence: TGTGCCAGCAGCTTGACACTCCGGGGCACTGAAGCTTTCTTT. Translated, it gives CASSLTLRGTEAFF.

The chain joins TRBV20-1 to TRBJ2-2; D is unresolved. Trimming took off 5 bases at V and 5 bases at J, with 18 bases between the two ends. The CDR3 has 15 residues. Germline V gene sequence: CDR1 DFQATT, CDR2 SNEGSKA (reference sequence). DNA of the CDR3: TGCAGTGCTCCTACTCTCCCGGTAGGGACCGGGGAGCTGTTTTTT. Encoded protein: CSAPTLPVGTGELFF.

This clonotype was counted only a few times. The CDR3 DNA reads TGTGCCAGCAGTTTAGGGGCAGGGGAAGAGACCCAGTACTTC. It specifies CASSLGAGEETQYF. The chain is built from TRBV12-3 or TRBV12-4 and TRBJ2-5, with a weak D call TRBD1 (6 bases). The CDR3 consists of 14 residues. V lost 1 base to trimming and J lost 3 bases, with 9 bases between them.

Only one count was recorded for this clonotype. The chain carries TRBV7-1 and TRBJ1-2; TRBD1 matches at 10 bases. Being an ORF, TRBV7-1 has a function that is uncertain. V lost 5 bases, J lost 4 bases, and 7 bases stayed unmatched. The CDR3 loop spans 15 amino acids. The CDR3 coding sequence is TGTGCCAGCAGCCCCGATGGGACAGGGGCCTATGGCTACACCTTC. Translating it yields CASSPDGTGAYGYTF.

This clonotype has at least ten counts. This chain joins TRBV27 and TRBJ1-1, with a tentative D call TRBD1 (6 bases). The germline gives CDR1 MNHEY, CDR2 SMNVEV (reference sequence). V was cut by 5 bases and J by 3 bases, with 13 bases left in between. This CDR3 spans 14 amino acids. Here the CDR3 reads CASSNMGQHTEAFF. The CDR3 DNA follows: TGTGCCAGCAGTAACATGGGACAACACACTGAAGCTTTCTTT.

The rearrangement links TRBV19 to TRBJ1-1; D call uncertain. The V gene lost 3 bases and the J gene lost 8 bases, with 7 bases spanning the gap. Germline assignment: CDR1 LNHDA and CDR2 SQIVND (reference sequence). The CDR3 sequence is 11 residues long. The CDR3 sequence: CASSMSREAFF. The CDR3 DNA is TGTGCCAGTAGTATGAGTAGAGAAGCTTTCTTT.

This clonotype has just a few counts. V gene TRBV5-6 combines with J gene TRBJ2-5; D assignment may be TRBD1 or TRBD2 (5 bases each). From germline, CDR1 is SGHDT and CDR2 YYEEEE. V was pared by 5 bases and J by 1 base, with 15 bases between. This CDR3 spans 15 amino acids. In DNA form, the CDR3 reads TGTGCCAGCAGTTTTGGGTGGGACCTCCAAGAGACCCAGTACTTC. This gives the protein CASSFGWDLQETQYF. Based on the CDR3 plus reference TRBV5-6 and TRBJ2-5, the full variable domain is DAGVTQSPTHLIKTRGQQVTLRCSPKSGHDTVSWYQQALGQGPQFIFQYYEEEERQRGNFPDRFSGHQFPNYSSELNVNALLLGDSALYLCASSFGWDLQETQYFGPGTRLLVL.

Ten or more counts support this clonotype. This sequence joins TRBV4-1 and TRBJ2-7; TRBD2 agrees at 8 bases. CDR3 length equals 16 residues. The trim removed 1 base at V and 0 bases at J, leaving 5 bases unmatched. Germline assignment: CDR1 MGHRA and CDR2 YSYEKL. The CDR3 DNA is TGCGCCAGCAGCCAAGGTACCGGGGGGGCCTCCTACGAGCAGTACTTC. This translates into CASSQGTGGASYEQYF.

V usage is TRBV20-1 and J usage is TRBJ2-3; D not resolved. V was trimmed by 5 bases and J by 1 base, leaving 10 bases between them. The CDR3 is 13 amino acids. Germline V gene data show CDR1 as DFQATT and CDR2 as SNEGSKA (reference sequence). The CDR3 nucleotides read TGCAGTGCTGGTCTGAGCGGCACAGATACGCAGTATTTT. Translated: CSAGLSGTDTQYF.

The chain uses TRBV7-2 and TRBJ2-2; 7 bases map to TRBD2. The CDR3 has 16 residues. CDR1 and CDR2 from the germline V gene are SGHTA and FQGNSA. The V segment lost 5 bases and the J segment 0 bases; nucleotides outside the gene matches: 6. For the CDR3, the DNA is TGTGCCAGCAGCCCCTGGGAGGGCACGAACACCGGGGAGCTGTTTTTT. It yields the protein CASSPWEGTNTGELFF.

This clonotype showed up just a few times. The gene calls are TRBV7-8 and TRBJ2-6; perhaps TRBD2 as D (7 bases). The ends were cut back, 3 bases at V and 0 bases at J, with 21 bases in the middle. Germline V gives CDR1 SGHVS, CDR2 FQNEAQ. The length of the CDR3 is 20 residues. The CDR3 DNA follows: TGTGCCAGCAGCTTTAGGGGGAGGGGACAAAGCCCCTCTGGGGCCAACGTCCTGACTTTC. Encoded protein: CASSFRGRGQSPSGANVLTF.

CDR3 sequence reads: CASSLGTGSIHEQYF. The CDR3 DNA is TGTGCCAGCAGTCTCGGGACAGGGAGTATCCACGAGCAGTACTTC. The chain recombines TRBV27 with TRBJ2-7; 9 bases agree with TRBD1. The V gene's germline CDR1 is MNHEY and CDR2 SMNVEV (reference sequence). V trimming: 5 bases; J trimming: 5 bases; junction bases outside the gene matches: 10. This CDR3 region has 15 residues.

The CDR3 loop is CASSATGNTEAFF. CDR3 sequence (DNA): TGTGCCAGCAGCGCCACAGGGAACACTGAAGCTTTCTTT. This chain joins TRBV7-6 and TRBJ1-1; D may be TRBD1 (5 bases). This CDR3 is 13 amino acids long. CDR1 and CDR2 (germline): SGHVS, FNYEAQ. Between the trimmed V and J ends, which lost 5 bases and 1 base, there was a span of 8 bases.

CDR3 DNA sequence: TGTGCCAGCAGCTTACCCAGGGGGGCCCCCTACTATGGCTACACCTTC. The encoded protein is CASSLPRGAPYYGYTF. The chain recombines TRBV7-8 with TRBJ1-2; TRBD1 matches at 7 bases. The J segment lost 3 bases and the V segment lost 2 bases, leaving 9 bases of the junction unmatched. This CDR3 is 16 amino acids long. Germline V gene lookup returns CDR1 SGHVS and CDR2 FQNEAQ.

Only a few counts were recorded for this clonotype. The chain recombines TRBV7-6 with TRBJ2-3; 9 positions agree with TRBD2. V lost 8 bases and J lost 8; bases outside the gene matches: 8. This CDR3 has 13 residues. Germline lookup yields CDR1 SGHVS and CDR2 FNYEAQ. Here the CDR3 DNA reads TGTGCCAGCGGCGGGGGGGCCCAGGGTACGCAGTATTTT. It codes for CASGGGAQGTQYF.

This clonotype was found many times. The chain combines TRBV7-6 with TRBJ2-7, with 7 bases lining up with TRBD1. The germline gives CDR1 SGHVS, CDR2 FNYEAQ. V was clipped by 5 bases and J by 2 bases; unmatched bases: 12. This CDR3 contains 16 residues. The CDR3 loop is CASSPVDRRPPYEQYF. The CDR3 DNA reads TGTGCCAGCAGCCCAGTGGACAGGCGACCACCCTACGAGCAGTACTTC.

The V gene is TRBV4-3, the J gene TRBJ1-2; TRBD1 aligns across 9 bases. The CDR3 is 14 amino acids. Looked up from germline, CDR1 is LGHNA and CDR2 is YSLEER. V gave up 1 base and J gave up 7 bases; unmatched junction bases: 4. The CDR3 spells CASSQVGQGSGYTF. The CDR3 DNA follows: TGCGCCAGCAGCCAAGTGGGACAGGGATCTGGCTACACCTTC.

The V call is TRBV20-1, the J call TRBJ1-1; 7 nucleotides line up with TRBD1. Germline CDR1 DFQATT, CDR2 SNEGSKA (reference sequence). CDR3 length equals 12 residues. The junction had 8 bases not matched to a gene; V was cut back by 3 bases and J by 10 bases. The CDR3 DNA reads as TGCAGTGCTAGTGGAGGGGGCATGGGAGCTTTCTTT. The encoded protein is CSASGGGMGAFF.

The chain is built from TRBV19 and TRBJ1-1; maybe TRBD1 (6 bases). CDR3 length: 15 residues. Germline-derived CDR1 and CDR2 are LNHDA and SQIVND (reference sequence). With 10 bases removed from V and 0 bases from J, the gap between germline ends came to 18 bases. The CDR3 sequence is CATLQGQYMNTEAFF. The CDR3 nucleotides are TGTGCCACCCTGCAGGGGCAATACATGAACACTGAAGCTTTCTTT.

This clonotype has at least ten counts. The chain recombines TRBV7-6 with TRBJ2-3; 10 bases fit TRBD2. Germline V gene sequence: CDR1 SGHVS, CDR2 FNYEAQ. The trim removed 7 bases at V and 1 base at J, leaving 2 bases unmatched. CDR3 length: 14 amino acids. Here the CDR3 DNA reads TGTGCCAGCACGCTAGCGGGGGGCACAGATACGCAGTATTTT. Translated, it gives CASTLAGGTDTQYF.

The chain uses TRBV6-5 and TRBJ2-1; the D gene is possibly TRBD2 (5 bases). CDR1 is MNHEY, CDR2 SVGAGI, per germline. V dropped 4 bases and J dropped 4 bases, with 14 bases sitting between them. The CDR3 covers 15 residues. CDR3 sequence (DNA): TGTGCCAGCAGTTCGGGGTCCTCACCTTACAATGAGCAGTTCTTC. It yields the protein CASSSGSSPYNEQFF.

This clonotype was observed at least ten times. As DNA, the CDR3 is TGTGCCAGCAGCCGCGGAACTCAGCCCCAGCATTTT. This translates into CASSRGTQPQHF. The chain combines TRBV7-2 with TRBJ1-5; D is undetermined. CDR3 length equals 12 residues. Germline-derived CDR1 and CDR2 are SGHTA and FQGNSA. Trimming stripped 5 bases from V and 6 bases from J, with 8 bases between.

This clonotype has more than one count but fewer than ten. The chain carries TRBV28 and TRBJ2-7; D is uncertain. The CDR3 has 13 amino acids. Germline-derived CDR1 and CDR2 are MDHEN and SYDVKM. V lost 5 bases and J lost 5, with 13 bases in between. CDR3 sequence (DNA): TGTGCCAGCAGTCCCCTCGACGGCAACGAGCAGTACTTC. Residues: CASSPLDGNEQYF.

J is TRBJ2-1 and V is TRBV12-3 or TRBV12-4; no clear D. The CDR3 is 11 amino acids. Trimming stripped 6 bases from V and 8 bases from J, with 8 bases between. CDR3 DNA sequence: TGTGCCAGCAGAGAGAACTATGAGCAGTTCTTC. This translates into CASRENYEQFF.

The chain uses TRBV7-6 and TRBJ2-5, with 9 positions matching TRBD1. V lost 2 bases to trimming and J lost 5 bases; unmatched junction nucleotides: 9. Germline loops: CDR1 SGHVS, CDR2 FNYEAQ. CDR3 size: 16 residues. The CDR3 region has the DNA TGTGCCAGCAGCTTACTCCTACAGGGGGCTCTCGAGACCCAGTACTTC. Its protein is CASSLLLQGALETQYF.

This clonotype has more than one count but fewer than ten. This chain links TRBV12-3 or TRBV12-4 with TRBJ1-1, with D perhaps TRBD1 (6 bases). This CDR3 comprises 18 residues. V gave up 5 bases and J gave up 0 bases, with 22 bases separating them. The CDR3 region is CASSPYRVPSIMNTEAFF. The CDR3 bases are TGTGCCAGCAGTCCATACAGGGTCCCATCGATTATGAACACTGAAGCTTTCTTT.